This T cell receptor (beta chain) is from a study of Graves' ophthalmopathy and Graves' hyperthyroidism. General study results and limits: Thyroid clonotypes that were expanded above 0.001 frequency mostly also appeared in blood. At about 70% sensitivity and 72.22% specificity, the model predicted progression of the ophthalmopathy.

To note about this clonotype: As yet, its antigen is unknown.

Amplifying from RNA transcripts, the study obtained TCR beta CDR3 regions. A first-round RT-PCR used HTBI primers, followed by a second-round multiplex PCR. TCRdb itself ran the multiplex PCR reads through MiXCR, one entry per CDR3 protein. This sample has roughly 160,000 distinct CDR3 sequences, with 30% to 45% found just once. For donors with ophthalmopathy, the disease showed moderate-to-severe activity, reached CAS ≥3 and NOSPECS ≥4, and had lasted under 3 months. Physicians reached a diagnosis by relying on clinical symptoms, serum thyroxine, TRAb, thyroid ultrasound and orbital computed tomography. This CDR3 is built from 16 residues. Germline values: CDR1 MNHNS, CDR2 SASEGT. Trimming removed 7 bases at V and 7 bases at J, with 26 bases between.

The material sequenced was peripheral blood. This clonotype originated in a woman in her thirties or forties with Graves' ophthalmopathy. The chain uses TRBV6-1 and TRBJ2-7; D is perhaps TRBD2 (6 bases). Written as DNA, the CDR3 is TGTGCCAGCACCAAAGGGGCAAGCGGAGGGGCAGGAGAGCAGTACTTC. Translation gives CASTKGASGGAGEQYF.